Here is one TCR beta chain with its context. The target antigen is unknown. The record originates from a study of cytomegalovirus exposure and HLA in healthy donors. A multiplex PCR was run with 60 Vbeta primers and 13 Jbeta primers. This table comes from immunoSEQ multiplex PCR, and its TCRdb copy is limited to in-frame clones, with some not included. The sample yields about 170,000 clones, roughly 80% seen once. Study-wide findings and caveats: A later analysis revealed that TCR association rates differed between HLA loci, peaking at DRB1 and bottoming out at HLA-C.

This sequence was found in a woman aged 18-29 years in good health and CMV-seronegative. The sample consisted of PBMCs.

DNA of the CDR3: TGCGCCAGCAGCCAAGACCGTCAACGGGAGGGACGGGAGCAGTTCTTC. It encodes CASSQDRQREGREQFF. J is TRBJ2-1 and V is TRBV4-3, with TRBD2 identical over 8 bases. The CDR3 has 16 residues. Trimming removed 0 bases from V and 10 bases from J; junction bases left unmatched: 11. CDR1 and CDR2 (germline): LGHNA, YSLEER.